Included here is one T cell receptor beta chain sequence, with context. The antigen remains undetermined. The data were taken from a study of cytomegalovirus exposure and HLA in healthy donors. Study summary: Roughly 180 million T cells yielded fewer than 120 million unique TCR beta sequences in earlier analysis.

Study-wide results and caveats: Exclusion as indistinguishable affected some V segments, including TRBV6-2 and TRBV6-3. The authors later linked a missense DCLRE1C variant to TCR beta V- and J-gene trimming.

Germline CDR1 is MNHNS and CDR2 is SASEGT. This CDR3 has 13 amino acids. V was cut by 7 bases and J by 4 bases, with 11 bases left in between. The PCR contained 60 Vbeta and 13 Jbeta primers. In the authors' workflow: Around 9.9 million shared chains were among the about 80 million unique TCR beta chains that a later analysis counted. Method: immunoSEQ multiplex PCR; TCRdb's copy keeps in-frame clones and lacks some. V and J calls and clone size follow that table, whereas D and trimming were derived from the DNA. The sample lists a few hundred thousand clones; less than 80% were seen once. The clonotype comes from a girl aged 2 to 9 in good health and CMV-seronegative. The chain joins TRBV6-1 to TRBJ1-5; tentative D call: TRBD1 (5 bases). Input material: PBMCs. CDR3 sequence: CASKEQVNQPQHF. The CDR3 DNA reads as TGTGCCAGCAAAGAACAGGTGAATCAGCCCCAGCATTTT.